A selection of T cell receptor beta chains follows, all from one sample in a study of cytomegalovirus exposure and HLA in healthy donors. Using immunoSEQ multiplex PCR, the repertoire was profiled, and TCRdb retains in-frame clones only, with some absent. The sample contains about 98,000 clones, 69% of which appear only once. Sample: PBMCs. These receptors came from a female donor in good health and CMV-seronegative. Both conserved end residues are part of each CDR3. A D gene is named only where the DNA matches it firmly. For some rows the clone size is stated as once, few or many, or as a class when expanded; others skip it.

NA TRBD2 15 TRBJ2-1 TRBV6-5 CASSWDRDYNNEQFF TGTGCCAGCAGTTGGGACCGGGACTACAACAATGAGCAGTTCTTC
NA TRBD1 15 TRBJ2-2 TRBV5-1 CASSWDRGHTGELFF TGCGCCAGCAGTTGGGACAGGGGGCACACCGGGGAGCTGTTTTTT
NA TRBD2 14 TRBJ2-7 TRBV10-3 CAIRAGTIPYEQYF TGTGCCATCCGTGCCGGGACTATCCCCTACGAGCAGTACTTC
few NA 14 TRBJ1-2 TRBV4-3 CASSPSTDNYGYTF TGCGCCAGCAGCCCTTCGACAGACAACTATGGCTACACCTTC
once TRBD1 13 TRBJ2-7 TRBV11-3 CASSSTGVYEQYF TGTGCCAGCAGCTCCACAGGGGTCTACGAGCAGTACTTC
NA NA 15 TRBJ2-4 TRBV6-5 CASSYAPGDKNIQYF TGTGCCAGCAGTTACGCGCCAGGGGACAAAAACATTCAGTACTTC
NA TRBD1 17 TRBJ1-5 TRBV7-9 CASSKGQGMYSNQPQHF TGTGCCAGCAGCAAGGGACAGGGGATGTATAGCAATCAGCCCCAGCATTTT
NA TRBD2 18 TRBJ2-7 TRBV28 CASSLREGLYKRSYEQYF TGTGCCAGCAGTTTGCGGGAGGGCCTATATAAGAGGTCCTACGAGCAGTACTTC
NA TRBD1 14 TRBJ1-1 TRBV9 CASSAGGGVTEAFF TGTGCCAGCAGCGCTGGAGGGGGCGTCACTGAAGCTTTCTTT
NA NA 13 TRBJ2-5 TRBV11-2 CASSFTSQETQYF TGTGCCAGCAGCTTCACTAGCCAAGAGACCCAGTACTTC
NA NA 13 TRBJ1-1 TRBV7-3 CASSLGPGAEAFF TGTGCCAGCAGCTTAGGGCCTGGCGCTGAAGCTTTCTTT
NA TRBD1 16 TRBJ2-1 TRBV27 CASSEPGQEYRNEQFF TGTGCCAGCAGTGAACCGGGACAGGAATATCGAAATGAGCAGTTCTTC
NA NA 15 TRBJ1-3 TRBV7-9 CASSLVPRSGNTIYF TGTGCCAGCAGCTTAGTCCCTCGCTCTGGAAACACCATATATTTT